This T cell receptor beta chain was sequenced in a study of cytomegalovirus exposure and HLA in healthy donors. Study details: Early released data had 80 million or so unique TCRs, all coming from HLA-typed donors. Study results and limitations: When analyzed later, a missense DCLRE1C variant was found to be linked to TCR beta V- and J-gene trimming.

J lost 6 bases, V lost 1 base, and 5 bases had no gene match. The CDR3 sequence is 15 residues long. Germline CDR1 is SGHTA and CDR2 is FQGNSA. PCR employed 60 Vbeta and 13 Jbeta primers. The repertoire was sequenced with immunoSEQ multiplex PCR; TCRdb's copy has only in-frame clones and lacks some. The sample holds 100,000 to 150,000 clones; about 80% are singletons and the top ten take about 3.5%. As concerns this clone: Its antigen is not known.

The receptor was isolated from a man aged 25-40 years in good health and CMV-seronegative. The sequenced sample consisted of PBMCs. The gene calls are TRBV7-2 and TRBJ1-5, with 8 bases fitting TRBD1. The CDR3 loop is CASSLGQGIGQPQHF. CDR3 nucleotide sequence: TGTGCCAGCAGCTTAGGACAGGGGATCGGTCAGCCCCAGCATTTT. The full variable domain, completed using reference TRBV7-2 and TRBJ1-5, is GAGVSQSPSNKVTEKGKDVELRCDPISGHTALYWYRQSLGQGLEFLIYFQGNSAPDKSGLPSDRFSAERTGGSVSTLTIQRTQQEDSAVYLCASSLGQGIGQPQHFGDGTRLSIL.